This T cell receptor (beta chain) was recovered during a study of T cells of healthy individuals. In TCRdb, the 5' RACE reads were re-called with MiXCR into one record per CDR3 protein. The sample lists some 85,000 distinct CDR3 sequences; about 5.5% were seen once. This clonotype has at least ten counts. There are 14 residues in the CDR3. Germline V gene lookup returns CDR1 SQVTM and CDR2 ANQGSEA. The V and J ends lost 4 bases and 6 bases respectively, with 18 bases between them. The TCR originated in a female donor in good health. V usage is TRBV29-1 and J usage is TRBJ1-2; no definite D call. The CDR3 DNA is TGCAGCGTTGTCCCCTATCATATTCAAGATGGCTACACCTTC. Residues: CSVVPYHIQDGYTF. The variable domain in full, with the rest retrieved from reference TRBV29-1 and TRBJ1-2, is SAVISQKPSRDICQRGTSLTIQCQVDSQVTMMFWYRQQPGQSLTLIATANQGSEATYESGFVIDKFPISRPNLTFSTLTVSNMSPEDSSIYLCSVVPYHIQDGYTFGSGTRLTVV.